There are a few counts of the clone carrying this TCR beta chain. Total RNA was isolated from unfractionated whole blood. The study used a library that attached unique molecular identifiers to individual cDNA molecules. The authors' processing: The median was roughly 100,000 TCRs per sample, ranging roughly 20,000 to 750,000. Using its own MiXCR run on the 5' RACE reads, TCRdb lists one record per CDR3 protein. It is TCRdb's table, rather than the study itself, that gives the V and J calls and clone size. Of 110,000 or so distinct CDR3 sequences in the sample, around a fifth were seen once. These data originate in a study of human T cells and chemical hapten exposure. CDR3 length equals 12 residues. Germline V gene data show CDR1 as SGHDN and CDR2 as FVKESK. V shed 3 bases and J shed 6 bases, with 9 bases lying between them.

The chain has TRBV14 and TRBJ2-7; D call uncertain. This clonotype was sampled from a human donor in good health. CDR3 coding DNA: TGTGCCAGCAGCCACATACACGGCGAGCAGTACTTC. Amino acid sequence: CASSHIHGEQYF.